These T cell receptor beta chains were read from a single sample in a study of CD8+CD57+ T cells in acquired aplastic anemia. Each CDR3 protein gets one entry after TCRdb re-called the reads with MiXCR. This sample has hundreds of thousands of distinct CDR3 sequences, with around 32% found just once. Sequenced: sorted CD4+, CD8+, or CD8+CD57+ T cells (not recorded which) from PBMCs. All receptors come from a human donor with aplastic anemia. Both conserved end residues are part of each CDR3. Each record gives: clone size, J gene, V gene, CDR3 length, D gene, CDR3 protein, CDR3 DNA. The D gene is left open where the match is weak. Rows give clone size only sometimes, using once, few, many, or a class for an expanded clone.

. | TRBJ1-4 | TRBV20-1 | 14 | . | CSARPGGTNEKLFF | TGCAGTGCTAGGCCGGGAGGGACTAATGAAAAACTGTTTTTT
once | TRBJ2-7 | TRBV6-1 | 15 | . | CASSPPLGASYEQYF | TGTGCCAGCAGTCCTCCACTGGGGGCCTCCTACGAGCAGTACTTC
many | TRBJ2-7 | TRBV7-2 | 15 | . | CASSPSNARGYEQYF | TGTGCCAGCAGCCCATCGAACGCTAGGGGGTACGAGCAGTACTTC
. | TRBJ2-7 | TRBV19 | 16 | TRBD1 | CASSFRPGQGPYEQYF | TGTGCCAGCAGTTTCAGACCGGGACAGGGACCTTACGAGCAGTACTTC
many | TRBJ2-7 | TRBV7-6 | 16 | TRBD2 | CASSLGLAGGSYEQYF | TGTGCCAGCAGCTTGGGACTAGCGGGAGGGTCCTACGAGCAGTACTTC
few | TRBJ2-5 | TRBV20-1 | 13 | . | CSARGSQSETQYF | TGCAGTGCTAGAGGTTCTCAGTCCGAGACCCAGTACTTC
. | TRBJ2-7 | TRBV7-9 | 14 | . | CASSPRDGAYEQYF | TGTGCCAGCTCACCGAGGGACGGCGCCTACGAGCAGTACTTC
many | TRBJ1-2 | TRBV7-9 | 15 | . | CASSPRDRANYGYTF | TGTGCCAGCAGCCCCCGGGACCGTGCTAACTATGGCTACACCTTC
. | TRBJ1-2 | TRBV7-9 | 12 | TRBD1 | CATQGRDYGYTF | TGTGCCACACAGGGGAGGGACTATGGCTACACCTTC
. | TRBJ1-2 | TRBV30 | 12 | . | CAWTEPNYGYTF | TGTGCCTGGACAGAACCTAACTATGGCTACACCTTC
. | TRBJ2-4 | TRBV6-5 | 13 | . | CASSERDKNIQYF | TGTGCCAGCAGTGAACGAGACAAAAACATTCAGTACTTC
many | TRBJ2-5 | TRBV2 | 14 | . | CASSEGGPQETQYF | TGTGCCAGCAGTGAAGGGGGACCCCAAGAGACCCAGTACTTC
few | TRBJ2-3 | TRBV9 | 14 | . | CASSVQAGTDTQYF | TGTGCCAGCAGCGTACAGGCAGGCACAGATACGCAGTATTTT
many | TRBJ1-2 | TRBV2 | 12 | . | CASRQTGYGYTF | TGTGCCAGCAGACAAACAGGGTATGGCTACACCTTC
few | TRBJ1-2 | TRBV25-1 | 15 | . | CASRPLSGPGYGYTF | TGTGCCAGCAGGCCCCTGTCGGGGCCAGGCTATGGCTACACCTTC
many | TRBJ2-3 | TRBV20-1 | 13 | . | CSAEGQFTDTQYF | TGCAGTGCCGAGGGTCAGTTCACAGATACGCAGTATTTT
. | TRBJ2-7 | TRBV7-4 | 12 | . | CASSCLGDEQYF | TGTGCCAGCAGCTGCTTGGGGGACGAGCAGTACTTC
many | TRBJ2-7 | TRBV19 | 15 | TRBD1 | CASSIEGQGAGEQYF | TGTGCCAGTAGTATAGAAGGACAGGGGGCTGGAGAGCAGTACTTC
. | TRBJ2-3 | TRBV7-3 | 13 | . | CASSLQTGNAQYF | TGTGCCAGCAGCCTTCAGACAGGAAACGCGCAGTATTTT
few | TRBJ2-5 | TRBV5-1 | 14 | . | CASSLGSSQETQYF | TGCGCCAGCAGCCTTGGTTCTTCCCAAGAGACCCAGTACTTC
many | TRBJ2-3 | TRBV20-1 | 16 | . | CSATQAIGRGTDTQYF | TGCAGTGCTACTCAGGCCATAGGGAGAGGGACAGATACGCAGTATTTT
many | TRBJ1-5 | TRBV24-1 | 16 | . | CATSDLQWSTNQPQHF | TGTGCCACCAGTGATTTGCAGTGGAGCACTAATCAGCCCCAGCATTTT
many | TRBJ2-3 | TRBV7-9 | 14 | . | CASGRVIETDTQYF | TGTGCCAGCGGTAGGGTGATTGAGACAGATACGCAGTATTTT
few | TRBJ1-2 | TRBV5-5 | 16 | . | CASSLDGAPGNYGYTF | TGTGCCAGCAGCTTGGACGGGGCCCCGGGTAACTATGGCTACACCTTC
few | TRBJ1-1 | TRBV7-9 | 13 | TRBD1 | CASSPRDRSEAFF | TGCGCCAGCAGCCCCCGGGACAGAAGTGAAGCTTTCTTT
. | TRBJ2-1 | TRBV20-1 | 13 | . | CSARGRNYNEQFF | TGCAGTGCTAGAGGGCGGAATTACAATGAGCAGTTCTTC
. | TRBJ1-1 | TRBV5-6 | 15 | . | CASSLGADMNTEAFF | TGTGCCAGCAGCTTGGGGGCAGACATGAACACTGAAGCTTTCTTT
many | TRBJ2-7 | TRBV29-1 | 12 | . | CSVKQTPYEQYF | TGCAGCGTTAAACAGACCCCTTACGAGCAGTACTTC
few | TRBJ2-7 | TRBV5-4 | 14 | . | CATVAGGGIDEQYF | TGTGCCACCGTTGCAGGGGGGGGCATCGACGAGCAGTACTTC
. | TRBJ2-2 | TRBV25-1 | 13 | . | CASIGENTGELFF | TGTGCCAGCATTGGGGAGAACACCGGGGAGCTGTTTTTT
many | TRBJ2-7 | TRBV14 | 13 | . | CASSQGALYEQYF | TGTGCCAGCAGCCAAGGGGCGTTGTACGAGCAGTACTTC
few | TRBJ1-1 | TRBV7-6 | 18 | . | CASSLVTQLTGSATEAFF | TGTGCCAGCAGCTTAGTGACCCAATTAACAGGGTCGGCGACTGAAGCTTTCTTT
many | TRBJ2-3 | TRBV15 | 13 | . | CATRRASTDTQYF | TGTGCCACCAGAAGGGCCAGCACAGATACGCAGTATTTT
few | TRBJ2-5 | TRBV5-6 | 13 | . | CASSLNRRETQYF | TGTGCCAGCAGCTTGAACAGGAGGGAGACCCAGTACTTC
. | TRBJ2-7 | TRBV24-1 | 14 | . | CATSDFLGGYEQYF | TGTGCCACCAGTGATTTCCTAGGGGGCTACGAGCAGTACTTC
many | TRBJ1-4 | TRBV2 | 13 | . | CASSKNWGEKLFF | TGTGCCAGCAGCAAAAATTGGGGAGAAAAACTGTTTTTT
. | TRBJ1-5 | TRBV4-1 | 13 | . | CASSHPGDQPQHF | TGCGCCAGCAGCCATCCAGGGGATCAGCCCCAGCATTTT